One and the same sample provided the 17 T cell receptor beta chains below, sequenced in a study of human T cells and chemical hapten exposure. MiXCR was run by TCRdb on the RACE reads, yielding one entry per CDR3 protein. The data show 180,000 or so distinct CDR3 sequences, with around 25% seen just once and roughly 2.5% held by the top ten. Time point of the sample: patch test 3, about 24 weeks after DPC sensitization. Regarding treatment: therapeutic diphenylcyclopropenone sensitization with weekly scalp DPC. Source: whole blood, taken in connection with sensitization to the hapten diphenylcyclopropenone (DPC). These receptors were taken from a woman between 40 and 50 years old with alopecia areata. Some clones in this sample may be carry-over from other donors' samples.

The V and J genes are TRBV5-1 and TRBJ1-2; D possibly corresponds to TRBD1 (6 bases). The CDR3 sequence is 13 residues long. With 4 bases removed from V and 5 bases from J, the gap between germline ends came to 12 bases. Germline lookup yields CDR1 SGHRS and CDR2 YFSETQ. The DNA of the CDR3 is TGCGCCAGCAGCCCGAACGGACAGTATGGCTACACCTTC. Its translation: CASSPNGQYGYTF.

The J gene is TRBJ2-7, the V gene TRBV6-2 or TRBV6-3; tentatively, D is TRBD1 (6 bases). The CDR3 totals 13 residues. The V gene's germline CDR1 is MNHEY and CDR2 SVGEGT. The germline V and J ends were trimmed by 6 bases and 4 bases, with 13 bases remaining between them. The CDR3 here is CASRDSSGYEQYF. The CDR3 region has the DNA TGTGCCAGCAGGGACAGTTCGGGGTACGAGCAGTACTTC.

The chain couples TRBV5-5 to TRBJ1-2; tentatively, D is TRBD1 (5 bases). Germline V lookup: CDR1 SGHKS, CDR2 YYEKEE (reference sequence). Trimming took off 0 bases at V and 4 bases at J, with 13 bases between the two ends. This CDR3 is 15 amino acids long. CDR3 DNA sequence: TGTGCCAGCAGCTTGGCCCTGGGGGATTCCTATGGCTACACCTTC. Protein sequence: CASSLALGDSYGYTF.

V usage is TRBV21-1 and J usage is TRBJ2-3. TRBV21-1 is described as a pseudogene. The CDR3 has 15 residues. The CDR3 sequence: CASLQRSGGTDTQYF. The CDR3 nucleotides are TGTGCCAGCCTCCAAAGGTCAGGCGGCACAGATACGCAGTATTTT.

This chain connects TRBV4-2 to TRBJ2-7; 7 bases fit TRBD2. Germline CDR1 reads LGHNA; CDR2 reads YNFKEQ. The V and J ends lost 0 bases and 0 bases, in that order; junction bases with no gene match: 8. The CDR3 length is 17 residues. Here the CDR3 reads CASSQEYGAGASYEQYF. CDR3 coding DNA: TGTGCCAGCAGCCAAGAGTATGGGGCGGGAGCCTCCTACGAGCAGTACTTC.

In this sample, this clonotype turned up a few times. The chain has TRBV6-5 and TRBJ2-7; 8 bases are shared with TRBD1. With 1 base clipped from V and 6 bases from J, the junction kept 8 bases outside the gene matches. Germline V gene sequence: CDR1 MNHEY, CDR2 SVGAGI. This CDR3 has 15 amino acids. This chain's CDR3 is CASSYLGTGPSEQYF. In DNA, the CDR3 is TGTGCCAGCAGTTACTTGGGGACAGGTCCTTCCGAGCAGTACTTC.

At least ten counts were recorded for this clonotype. The rearrangement uses TRBV4-3 and TRBJ2-5; unclear D gene. Per the germline V gene, CDR1 is LGHNA and CDR2 is YSLEER. V dropped 0 bases and J dropped 1 base, with 9 bases sitting between them. This CDR3 is 15 amino acids long. The CDR3 bases are TGCGCCAGCAGCCAAGATCCGGCCCGCCAAGAGACCCAGTACTTC. Translated, it gives CASSQDPARQETQYF.

The chain employs TRBV12-3 or TRBV12-4 and TRBJ1-4; 11 bases fit TRBD1. The CDR3 runs 14 residues. J gave up 7 bases and V 6 bases, and 4 bases lay outside the gene matches. CDR3 sequence: CASSWGQGGEKLFF. The DNA of the CDR3 is TGTGCCAGCAGCTGGGGACAGGGGGGTGAAAAACTGTTTTTT.

In this sample, this clonotype turned up many times. V gene TRBV7-3 combines with J gene TRBJ2-3, with 7 nucleotides matching TRBD2. J lost 2 bases, V lost 1 base, and 6 bases had no gene match. The CDR3 spans 16 residues. Germline V gene sequence: CDR1 SGHTA, CDR2 FQGTGA. CDR3 DNA: TGTGCCAGCAGCTTAAGTCCTAGCGGCCCCACAGATACGCAGTATTTT. Translating gives CASSLSPSGPTDTQYF.

The V call is TRBV18, the J call TRBJ2-7; 7 bases are shared with TRBD1. The germline V gene has CDR1 KGHSH and CDR2 LQKENI. J was trimmed by 1 base and V by 3 bases; bases with no gene match: 3. The length of the CDR3 is 14 residues. The CDR3 DNA reads as TGTGCCAGCTCACCGATGGGACAGTCCTACGAGCAGTACTTC. Translation gives CASSPMGQSYEQYF. Full variable domain (remainder filled in from reference TRBV18 and TRBJ2-7): NAGVMQNPRHLVRRRGQEARLRCSPMKGHSHVYWYRQLPEEGLKFMVYLQKENIIDESGMPKERFSAEFPKEGPSILRIQQVVRGDSAAYFCASSPMGQSYEQYFGPGTRLTVT.

The chain carries TRBV4-3 and TRBJ2-1; weak D call: TRBD2 (6 bases). Trimming removed 0 bases at V and 7 bases at J, with 10 bases between. Germline assignment: CDR1 LGHNA and CDR2 YSLEER. The CDR3 is made up of 14 amino acids. CDR3 amino acids: CASSQEGTPNEQFF. CDR3 nucleotides: TGCGCCAGCAGCCAAGAGGGGACTCCAAATGAGCAGTTCTTC.

Only one count was recorded for this clonotype. V usage is TRBV2 and J usage is TRBJ2-2; TRBD1 agrees at 9 bases. Germline lookup yields CDR1 SNHLY and CDR2 FYNNEI. This CDR3 is built from 13 residues. V shed 6 bases, J shed 6 bases, and the junction held 2 bases outside the gene matches. CDR3 protein: CASSRQGAGELFF. For the CDR3, the DNA is TGTGCCAGCAGCAGACAGGGGGCCGGGGAGCTGTTTTTT.

This clonotype was observed many times. This chain joins TRBV7-2 and TRBJ2-3, with 7 bases matching TRBD2. The CDR3 is 14 residues long. Germline loops: CDR1 SGHTA, CDR2 FQGNSA. V shed 2 bases and J 3 bases; nucleotides not matched to a gene: 2. In nucleotides, the CDR3 is TGTGCCAGCAGCTTAATGGGAGGGACAGATACGCAGTATTTT. It yields the protein CASSLMGGTDTQYF.

This rearrangement joins TRBV5-1 to TRBJ2-7; D perhaps matches TRBD2 (5 bases). This CDR3 is built from 15 residues. In germline, CDR1 is SGHRS, CDR2 YFSETQ. Trimming removed 4 bases at V and 0 bases at J, with 14 bases between. The CDR3 region is CASSPTDGNSYEQYF. The CDR3 region has the DNA TGCGCCAGCAGCCCCACTGACGGGAACTCCTACGAGCAGTACTTC.

This clonotype has just a few counts. The chain recombines TRBV19 with TRBJ2-5; D gene uncertain. The germline CDR1 and CDR2 sequences are LNHDA and SQIVND (reference sequence). The V end was cut by 3 bases, the J end by 5 bases, with 10 bases between. The CDR3 covers 13 residues. CDR3 nucleotide sequence: TGTGCCAGTAGTATTTACGCCTCGGAGACCCAGTACTTC. This codes for CASSIYASETQYF.

In this sample, this clonotype turned up a few times. The chain uses TRBV25-1 and TRBJ1-1, with a weak D call TRBD1 (5 bases). The V end lost 3 bases, the J end lost 6 bases, and 17 bases lay between the germline ends. The germline V gene has CDR1 MGHDK and CDR2 SYGVNS. The CDR3 extends over 15 amino acids. As DNA, the CDR3 is TGTGCCAGCAGTGATCTCCAGGGAGTTGGTGCTGAAGCTTTCTTT. It translates to CASSDLQGVGAEAFF.

Only a few counts were recorded for this clonotype. This chain joins TRBV27 and TRBJ2-5; D is perhaps TRBD1 (6 bases). The V gene lost 1 base and the J gene lost 6 bases, with 12 bases spanning the gap. The CDR3 loop spans 14 amino acids. Germline values: CDR1 MNHEY, CDR2 SMNVEV (reference sequence). The CDR3 spells CASSLFPRGKTQYF. DNA for the CDR3: TGTGCCAGCAGTTTATTTCCCAGGGGAAAGACCCAGTACTTC.